Only a few counts were recorded for the clone carrying this T cell receptor (beta chain). Produced via immunoSEQ multiplex PCR; TCRdb's table is partial and in-frame only. The sample consists of over 85,000 clones, around 88% of them appearing once. The study sampled blood at baseline, cycle 4 day 1, and cycle 7 day 1. The CDR3 loop spans 16 amino acids. These data originate in a study of OX40 agonist ivuxolimab in advanced cancers. At the level of the study: The study treated patients with ivuxolimab, an agonistic anti-OX40 (CD134) antibody. Under the entry rules, prior anti-PD-1, anti-PD-L1 or anti-CTLA-4 therapy was allowed, and approximately 40% had some.

Sample: CD4+ or CD8+ T cells sorted from blood, taken in a trial of the OX40 agonist ivuxolimab. The chain uses TRBV21-1 and TRBJ1-1. TRBV21-1 represents a pseudogene. This clonotype was sampled from an adult with an advanced solid tumor such as melanoma, head and neck, liver or kidney cancer. This chain's CDR3 is CASSSAWDLSYEEAFF. The CDR3 nucleotides read TGTGCCAGCAGCAGCGCTTGGGACCTCAGCTACGAGGAAGCTTTCTTT.